This T cell receptor beta chain stems from a study of response to subunit inactivated influenza vaccine. The CDR3 length is 15 residues. Germline-derived CDR1 and CDR2 are GTSNPN and SVGIG (reference sequence). Trimming cost V 4 bases and J 6 bases; bases outside gene matches: 9. MiXCR, run by TCRdb on the RT-PCR reads, gives a single entry per CDR3 protein. The sample lists 530,000 or so distinct CDR3 sequences; about 11% were seen once. This clonotype was detected only a few times. The antigen is undetermined. Study-level findings and limits: There was a suggestion from the authors that each seasonal influenza vaccination recruits few new T cells.

The input for sequencing was PBMCs from blood, taken on the day of vaccination. This rearrangement joins TRBV30 to TRBJ2-1, with 10 bases fitting TRBD1. The origin of this receptor is a man in his forties or fifties who received an inactivated influenza vaccine. This chain's CDR3 is CAWNFGTGVPNEQFF. CDR3 DNA: TGTGCCTGGAACTTCGGGACAGGGGTTCCCAATGAGCAGTTCTTC.